This paragraph reports one TCR beta chain. Its antigen remains unidentified. Sequenced by immunoSEQ multiplex PCR; TCRdb stores in-frame clones only, minus some. The sample holds 120,000 or so clones, approximately 86% seen once. The V gene's germline CDR1 is SGHTA and CDR2 FQGNSA. The V end was cut by 0 bases, the J end by 2 bases, with 14 bases between. This CDR3 is built from 16 residues. The data derive from a study of T cell responses to AZD1222 COVID-19 vaccine. General study findings and limits: Researchers took repertoire samples only after the peak T cell response had come. Following two doses of AZD1222, Spike-specific TCR breadth and depth rose.

The chain joins TRBV7-2 to TRBJ2-7; D may be TRBD1 or TRBD2 (6 bases each). Material: peripheral blood, obtained 28 days after the second AZD1222 dose. This receptor was taken from an adult who received the AZD1222 COVID-19 vaccine. CDR3 coding DNA: TGTGCCAGCAGCTTAGCGTCCGGGGGCGGGGCCTACGAGCAGTACTTC. This codes for CASSLASGGGAYEQYF.